This TCR beta chain was identified in a study of T-cell reconstitution after alpha-beta-depleted transplantation in children. Study-wide results and caveats: One year after transplant, T-cell counts and diversity came mostly from newly produced T cells. About two months after transplant, alpha-beta T cells reportedly came from several hundred expanded graft clones. From surviving recipient T cells and thymic progenitors came the high day-60 TCRbeta diversity observed in some patients.

As regards this clonotype: As yet, its antigen is unknown.

Unique molecular identifiers were incorporated during preparation of the TCRbeta library. TCRdb called the PCR reads again in MiXCR, with one record for every CDR3 protein. The table has around 9,000 distinct CDR3 sequences, roughly 15% seen once; the top ten hold 88%. The CDR3 loop spans 18 amino acids. CDR1 MNHEY and CDR2 SVGAGI come from the germline V gene. V was pared by 5 bases and J by 3 bases, with 8 bases of the junction left unmatched. The origin of this receptor is a girl in the first two years of life who had a stem cell transplant for combined immunodeficiency, so the T cells may come from the graft donor. Sequencing used PBMCs, mostly from graft donor cells, obtained 60 days after TCRalphabeta/CD19-depleted stem cell transplant. The chain links TRBV6-5 to TRBJ2-2, with TRBD2 matching over 14 bases. This CDR3 is CASSGQTSGGADTGELFF. CDR3 DNA: TGTGCCAGCAGTGGCCAGACTAGCGGGGGGGCCGACACCGGGGAGCTGTTTTTT.